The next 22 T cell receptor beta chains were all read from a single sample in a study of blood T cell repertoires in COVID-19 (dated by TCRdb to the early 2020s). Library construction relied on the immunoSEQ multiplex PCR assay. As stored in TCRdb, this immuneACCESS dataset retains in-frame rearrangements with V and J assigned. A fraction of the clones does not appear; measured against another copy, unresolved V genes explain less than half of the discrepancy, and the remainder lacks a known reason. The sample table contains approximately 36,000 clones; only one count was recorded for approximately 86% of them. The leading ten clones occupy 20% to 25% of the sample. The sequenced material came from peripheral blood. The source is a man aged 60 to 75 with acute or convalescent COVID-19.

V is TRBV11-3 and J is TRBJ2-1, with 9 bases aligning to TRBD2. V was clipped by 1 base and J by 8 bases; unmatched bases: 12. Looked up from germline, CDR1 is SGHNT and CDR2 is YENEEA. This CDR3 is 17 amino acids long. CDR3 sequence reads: CASSLVLSPSGIYEQFF. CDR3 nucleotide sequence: TGTGCCAGCAGCTTAGTGTTATCCCCTAGCGGGATTTATGAGCAGTTCTTC.

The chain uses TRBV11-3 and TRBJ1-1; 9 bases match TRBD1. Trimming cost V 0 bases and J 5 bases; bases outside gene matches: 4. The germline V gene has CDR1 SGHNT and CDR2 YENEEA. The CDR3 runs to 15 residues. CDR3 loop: CASSLEGTGPTEAFF. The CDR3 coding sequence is TGTGCCAGCAGCTTAGAGGGGACAGGGCCTACTGAAGCTTTCTTT.

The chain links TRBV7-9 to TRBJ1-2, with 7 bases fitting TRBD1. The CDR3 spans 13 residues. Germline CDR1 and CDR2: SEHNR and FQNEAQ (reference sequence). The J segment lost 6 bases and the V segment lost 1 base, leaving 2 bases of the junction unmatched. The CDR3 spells CASSLETGHGYTF. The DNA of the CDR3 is TGTGCCAGCAGCTTAGAGACAGGGCATGGCTACACCTTC. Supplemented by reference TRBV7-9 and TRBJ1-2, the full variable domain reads DTGVSQNPRHKITKRGQNVTFRCDPISEHNRLYWYRQTLGQGPEFLTYFQNEAQLEKSRLLSDRFSAERPKGSFSTLEIQRTEQGDSAMYLCASSLETGHGYTFGSGTRLTVV.

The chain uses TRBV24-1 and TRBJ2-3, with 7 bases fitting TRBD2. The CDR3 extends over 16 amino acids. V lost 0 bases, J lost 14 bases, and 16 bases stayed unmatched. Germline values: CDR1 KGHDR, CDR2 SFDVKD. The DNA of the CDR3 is TGTGCCACCAGTGATTTGTCTAGCGGCTTACCTCATCGGTGGTATTTT. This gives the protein CATSDLSSGLPHRWYF.

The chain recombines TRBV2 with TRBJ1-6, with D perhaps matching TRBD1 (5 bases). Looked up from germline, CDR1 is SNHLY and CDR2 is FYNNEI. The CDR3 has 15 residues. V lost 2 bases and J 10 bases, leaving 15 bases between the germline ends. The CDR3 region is CASSERGRAYSPLHF. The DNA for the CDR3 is TGTGCCAGCAGTGAAAGGGGCAGGGCCTACTCACCCCTCCACTTT.

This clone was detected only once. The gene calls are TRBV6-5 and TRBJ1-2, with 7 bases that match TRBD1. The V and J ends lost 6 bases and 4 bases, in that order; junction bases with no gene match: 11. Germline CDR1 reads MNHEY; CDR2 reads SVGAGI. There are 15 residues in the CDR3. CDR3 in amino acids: CASRRDRQEVYGYTF. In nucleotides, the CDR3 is TGTGCCAGCAGAAGGGACAGACAAGAGGTCTATGGCTACACCTTC.

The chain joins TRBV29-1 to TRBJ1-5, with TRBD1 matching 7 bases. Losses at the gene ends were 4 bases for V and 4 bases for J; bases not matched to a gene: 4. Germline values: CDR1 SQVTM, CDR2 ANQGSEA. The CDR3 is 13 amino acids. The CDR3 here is CSVARGENQPQHF. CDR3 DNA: TGCAGCGTTGCCAGGGGGGAGAATCAGCCCCAGCATTTT.

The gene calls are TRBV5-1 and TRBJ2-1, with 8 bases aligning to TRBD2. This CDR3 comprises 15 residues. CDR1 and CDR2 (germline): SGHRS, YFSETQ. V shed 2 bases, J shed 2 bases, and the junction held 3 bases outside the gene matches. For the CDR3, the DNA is TGCGCCAGCAGCTTTACGGGAGGGCCCTACAATGAGCAGTTCTTC. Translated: CASSFTGGPYNEQFF.

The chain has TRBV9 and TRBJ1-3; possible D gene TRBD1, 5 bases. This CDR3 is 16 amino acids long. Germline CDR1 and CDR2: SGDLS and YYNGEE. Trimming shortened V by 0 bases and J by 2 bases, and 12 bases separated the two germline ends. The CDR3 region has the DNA TGTGCCAGCAGCGTAGAACCCGGGGGGACTGGAAACACCATATATTTT. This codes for CASSVEPGGTGNTIYF.

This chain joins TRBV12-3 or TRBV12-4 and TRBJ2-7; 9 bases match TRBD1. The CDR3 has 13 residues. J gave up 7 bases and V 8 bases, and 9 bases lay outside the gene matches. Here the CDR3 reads CASAGQGTWEQYV. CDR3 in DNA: TGTGCCAGCGCGGGACAGGGCACTTGGGAGCAGTACGTC.

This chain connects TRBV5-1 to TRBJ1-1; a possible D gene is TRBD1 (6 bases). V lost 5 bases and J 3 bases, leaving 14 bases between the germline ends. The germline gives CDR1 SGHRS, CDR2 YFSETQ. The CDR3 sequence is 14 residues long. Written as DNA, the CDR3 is TGCGCCAGCAGGCAACAGGGTCGCTACACTGAAGCTTTCTTT. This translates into CASRQQGRYTEAFF.

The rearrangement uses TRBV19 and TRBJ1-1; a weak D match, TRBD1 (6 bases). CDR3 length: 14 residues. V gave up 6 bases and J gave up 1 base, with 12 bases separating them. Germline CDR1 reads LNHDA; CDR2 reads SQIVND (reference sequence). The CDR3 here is CASRPAGENTEAFF. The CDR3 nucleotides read TGTGCCAGTAGACCGGCAGGGGAGAACACTGAAGCTTTCTTT. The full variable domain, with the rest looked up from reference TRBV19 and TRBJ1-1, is DGGITQSPKYLFRKEGQNVTLSCEQNLNHDAMYWYRQDPGQGLRLIYYSQIVNDFQKGDIAEGYSVSREKKESFPLTVTSAQKNPTAFYLCASRPAGENTEAFFGQGTRLTVV.

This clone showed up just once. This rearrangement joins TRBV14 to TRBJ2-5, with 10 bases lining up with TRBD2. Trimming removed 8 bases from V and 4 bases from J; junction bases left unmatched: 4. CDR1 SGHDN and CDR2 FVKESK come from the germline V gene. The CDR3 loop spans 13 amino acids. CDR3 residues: CASGLAGVETQYF. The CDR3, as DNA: TGTGCCAGCGGGCTAGCGGGAGTAGAGACCCAGTACTTC.

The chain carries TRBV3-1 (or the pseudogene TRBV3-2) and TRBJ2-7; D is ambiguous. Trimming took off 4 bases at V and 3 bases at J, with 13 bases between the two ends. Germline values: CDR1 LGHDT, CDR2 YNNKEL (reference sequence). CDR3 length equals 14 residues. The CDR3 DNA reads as TGTGCCAGCAGCCCATCCGCGGCCAGCTACGAGCAGTACTTC. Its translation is CASSPSAASYEQYF.

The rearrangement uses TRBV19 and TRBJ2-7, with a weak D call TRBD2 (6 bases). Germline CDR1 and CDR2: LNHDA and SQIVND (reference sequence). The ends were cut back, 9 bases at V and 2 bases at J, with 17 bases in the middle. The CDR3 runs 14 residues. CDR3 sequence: CARARGHPPYEQYF. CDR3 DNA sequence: TGTGCCAGGGCGCGGGGCCACCCTCCCTACGAGCAGTACTTC. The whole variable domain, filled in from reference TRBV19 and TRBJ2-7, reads DGGITQSPKYLFRKEGQNVTLSCEQNLNHDAMYWYRQDPGQGLRLIYYSQIVNDFQKGDIAEGYSVSREKKESFPLTVTSAQKNPTAFYLCARARGHPPYEQYFGPGTRLTVT.

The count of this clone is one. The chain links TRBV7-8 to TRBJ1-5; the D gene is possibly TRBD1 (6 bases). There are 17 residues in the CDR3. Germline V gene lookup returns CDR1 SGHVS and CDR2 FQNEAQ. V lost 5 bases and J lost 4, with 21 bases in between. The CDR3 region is CASSDEQGPRENQPQHF. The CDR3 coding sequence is TGTGCCAGCAGCGACGAACAGGGCCCTAGGGAAAATCAGCCCCAGCATTTT. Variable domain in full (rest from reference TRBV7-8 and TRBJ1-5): GAGVSQSPRYKVAKRGQDVALRCDPISGHVSLFWYQQALGQGPEFLTYFQNEAQLDKSGLPSDRFFAERPEGSVSTLKIQRTQQEDSAVYLCASSDEQGPRENQPQHFGDGTRLSIL.

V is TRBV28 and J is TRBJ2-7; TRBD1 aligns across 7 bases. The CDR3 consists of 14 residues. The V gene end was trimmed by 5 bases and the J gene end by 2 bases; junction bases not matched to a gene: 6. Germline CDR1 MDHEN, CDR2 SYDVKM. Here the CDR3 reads CASSPGGPAYEQYF. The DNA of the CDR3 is TGTGCCAGCAGTCCAGGGGGTCCAGCCTACGAGCAGTACTTC. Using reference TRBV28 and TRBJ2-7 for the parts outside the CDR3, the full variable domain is DVKVTQSSRYLVKRTGEKVFLECVQDMDHENMFWYRQDPGLGLRLIYFSYDVKMKEKGDIPEGYSVSREKKERFSLILESASTNQTSMYLCASSPGGPAYEQYFGPGTRLTVT.

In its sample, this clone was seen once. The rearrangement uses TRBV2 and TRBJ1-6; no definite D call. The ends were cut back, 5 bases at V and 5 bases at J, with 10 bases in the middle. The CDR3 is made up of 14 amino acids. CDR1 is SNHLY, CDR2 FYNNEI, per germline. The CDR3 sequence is CASSPTHNNSPLHF. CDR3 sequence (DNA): TGTGCCAGCAGTCCGACACATAATAATTCACCCCTCCACTTT. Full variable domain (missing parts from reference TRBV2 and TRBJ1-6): EPEVTQTPSHQVTQMGQEVILRCVPISNHLYFYWYRQILGQKVEFLVSFYNNEISEKSEIFDDQFSVERPDGSNFTLKIRSTKLEDSAMYFCASSPTHNNSPLHFGNGTRLTVT.

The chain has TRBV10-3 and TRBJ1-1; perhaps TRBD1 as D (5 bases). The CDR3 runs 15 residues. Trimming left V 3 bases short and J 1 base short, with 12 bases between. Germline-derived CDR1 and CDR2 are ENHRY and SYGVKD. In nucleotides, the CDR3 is TGTGCCATCAGTGACCCGAGTACAGGGAACACTGAAGCTTTCTTT. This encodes CAISDPSTGNTEAFF.

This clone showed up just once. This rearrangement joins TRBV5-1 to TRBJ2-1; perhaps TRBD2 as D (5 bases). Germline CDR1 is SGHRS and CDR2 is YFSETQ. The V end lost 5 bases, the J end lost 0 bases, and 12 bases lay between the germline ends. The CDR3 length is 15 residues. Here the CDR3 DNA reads TGCGCCAGCAGGACGGAAGGGAGCTCCTACAATGAGCAGTTCTTC. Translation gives CASRTEGSSYNEQFF.

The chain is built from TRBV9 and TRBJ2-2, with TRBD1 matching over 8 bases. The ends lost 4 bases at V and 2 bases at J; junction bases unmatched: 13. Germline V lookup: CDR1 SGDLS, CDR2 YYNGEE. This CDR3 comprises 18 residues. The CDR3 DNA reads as TGTGCCAGCAGCCCACGGACAGGGTTGACCCTAAACACCGGGGAGCTGTTTTTT. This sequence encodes CASSPRTGLTLNTGELFF.

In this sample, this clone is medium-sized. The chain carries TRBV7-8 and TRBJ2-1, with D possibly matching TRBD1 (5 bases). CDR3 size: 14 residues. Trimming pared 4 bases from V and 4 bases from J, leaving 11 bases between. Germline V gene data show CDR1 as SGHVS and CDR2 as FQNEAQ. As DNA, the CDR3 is TGTGCCAGCAGCTACCGAGACAGATACAATGAGCAGTTCTTC. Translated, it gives CASSYRDRYNEQFF.